The clone carrying this T cell receptor beta chain was counted between two and nine times. The entry originates in a study of neoadjuvant anti-PD-1 for oral cavity cancer. The length of the CDR3 is 12 residues. Germline CDR1 is SNHLY and CDR2 is FYNNEI. V shed 4 bases and J shed 2 bases, with 6 bases lying between them. Here immunoSEQ multiplex PCR was the method, and the copy in TCRdb shows in-frame clones only, minus some. The sample lists over 10,000 clones; more than 60% were seen once. This chain joins TRBV2 and TRBJ2-7; no firm D call. The sequencing here drew on PBMCs, taken before nivolumab (anti-PD-1) treatment. This clonotype was sampled from a person aged 40 to 85 with oral cavity squamous cell carcinoma. CDR3 nucleotides: TGTGCCAGCAGTGTTACTCCCTACGAGCAGTACTTC. Its translation is CASSVTPYEQYF.